The 31 T cell receptor beta chains below all came from one sample that was sequenced in a study of shared clonotypes between healthy human individuals. Here immunoSEQ multiplex PCR was the method, and the copy in TCRdb shows in-frame clones only, minus some. In the table there are 2 million to 2.5 million clones, about 94% of which are singletons. Sequencing was done on a sample of naive CD4+ T cells sorted from blood. The sample's subset: CD45RA+ positively selected. Every receptor here comes from a man between 18 and 35 years old in good health.

This rearrangement joins TRBV9 to TRBJ2-1; TRBD2 aligns across 9 bases. J was trimmed by 5 bases and V by 0 bases; bases with no gene match: 6. Germline loops: CDR1 SGDLS, CDR2 YYNGEE. This CDR3 region has 16 residues. The CDR3 spells CASSVALRTSDNEQFF. The CDR3 DNA is TGTGCCAGCAGCGTAGCCCTCCGGACTAGCGACAATGAGCAGTTCTTC.

The chain is built from TRBV6-5 and TRBJ1-1; D not certain. Trimming shortened V by 5 bases and J by 4 bases, and 11 bases separated the two germline ends. The CDR3 loop spans 13 amino acids. CDR1 and CDR2 from the germline V gene are MNHEY and SVGAGI. The chain's CDR3 is CASSITWSTEAFF. CDR3 DNA sequence: TGTGCCAGCAGTATTACTTGGAGCACTGAAGCTTTCTTT.

This sequence joins TRBV28 and TRBJ2-5; D not certain. Trimming removed 4 bases from V and 5 bases from J, with 20 bases in between. The CDR3 is made up of 16 amino acids. In germline, CDR1 is MDHEN, CDR2 SYDVKM. CDR3 protein: CASSSPDGYSRETQYF. Here the CDR3 DNA reads TGTGCCAGCAGTTCCCCGGACGGATACTCCAGGGAGACCCAGTACTTC.

The chain uses TRBV5-1 and TRBJ1-4, with D possibly being TRBD1 (5 bases). Germline V lookup: CDR1 SGHRS, CDR2 YFSETQ. The CDR3 spans 15 residues. V lost 4 bases and J lost 8, with 18 bases in between. The CDR3 nucleotides are TGCGCCAGCAGCCGGAACGGGGCCCTCGAAGAAAAACTGTTTTTT. Its translation is CASSRNGALEEKLFF.

As for this clone: Additional DNA sequences in this sample encode the identical CDR3. The V call is TRBV29-1, the J call TRBJ2-3, with a possible D match to TRBD2 (6 bases). CDR3 length: 13 residues. V lost 3 bases and J lost 2, with 9 bases in between. The germline V gene has CDR1 SQVTM and CDR2 ANQGSEA. Written as DNA, the CDR3 is TGCAGCGTTGATTCGGGAGCCACAGATACGCAGTATTTT. Its translation is CSVDSGATDTQYF.

For this clone: The sample has other DNA sequences that encode this CDR3 too. The V gene is TRBV7-9, the J gene TRBJ1-1; tentatively, D is TRBD1 (6 bases). Looked up from germline, CDR1 is SEHNR and CDR2 is FQNEAQ (reference sequence). This CDR3 comprises 12 residues. V was shortened by 3 bases and J by 5 bases, with 7 bases between the two germline ends. CDR3 bases: TGTGCCAGCAGCTTCGACAGGACTGAAGCTTTCTTT. As protein: CASSFDRTEAFF.

The chain uses TRBV5-1 and TRBJ1-6; 8 nucleotides agree with TRBD1. The J segment lost 6 bases and the V segment lost 0 bases, leaving 5 bases of the junction unmatched. Germline V lookup: CDR1 SGHRS, CDR2 YFSETQ. The CDR3 loop spans 16 amino acids. Here the CDR3 DNA reads TGCGCCAGCAGCTTGGGTGGGGACAGGTCTAATTCACCCCTCCACTTT. It is translated as CASSLGGDRSNSPLHF.

V gene TRBV19 combines with J gene TRBJ1-1; D gene ambiguous. Deletions cut 3 bases from V and 0 bases from J, with 8 bases between. The germline gives CDR1 LNHDA, CDR2 SQIVND (reference sequence). This CDR3 has 14 amino acids. CDR3 bases: TGTGCCAGTAGTATCAGTCCGATGAACACTGAAGCTTTCTTT. Its protein is CASSISPMNTEAFF.

V and J are TRBV2 and TRBJ2-2; unclear D gene. The length of the CDR3 is 13 residues. Per the germline V gene, CDR1 is SNHLY and CDR2 is FYNNEI. Trimming removed 4 bases at V and 4 bases at J, with 7 bases between. CDR3 sequence reads: CASSASSTGELFF. The CDR3 region has the DNA TGTGCCAGCAGTGCTAGTTCCACCGGGGAGCTGTTTTTT.

V usage is TRBV5-4 and J usage is TRBJ2-5, with D perhaps TRBD1 or TRBD2 (6 bases each). CDR1 SGHNT and CDR2 YYREEE come from the germline V gene (reference sequence). CDR3 length equals 16 residues. Trimming took off 1 base at V and 4 bases at J, with 17 bases between the two ends. The CDR3 nucleotides are TGTGCCAGCAGCTTGACCAGCGCCAAGGGGGGAGAGACCCAGTACTTC. As protein: CASSLTSAKGGETQYF.

Remarks on this clone: Different DNA sequences within this sample yield the same CDR3. V and J are TRBV5-6 and TRBJ1-6; unclear D gene. Germline values: CDR1 SGHDT, CDR2 YYEEEE. Trimming took off 1 base at V and 0 bases at J, with 8 bases between the two ends. The CDR3 runs to 16 residues. CDR3 sequence (DNA): TGTGCCAGCAGCTTGAGGCGGAGCTCCTATAATTCACCCCTCCACTTT. As protein: CASSLRRSSYNSPLHF.

As regards this clone: This CDR3 is also generated by other DNA sequences in the sample. CDR3 DNA: TGTGCCAGCAGCGTAGGGGACAGAGAGGGTCAGCCCCAGCATTTT. Protein sequence: CASSVGDREGQPQHF. The chain employs TRBV9 and TRBJ1-5; 7 nucleotides match TRBD1. Looked up from germline, CDR1 is SGDLS and CDR2 is YYNGEE. This CDR3 is built from 15 residues. V trimming: 0 bases; J trimming: 6 bases; junction bases outside the gene matches: 6.

The chain recombines TRBV20-1 with TRBJ2-3, with D unclear. The germline V gene encodes CDR1 DFQATT and CDR2 SNEGSKA (reference sequence). The CDR3 has 11 amino acids. V dropped 6 bases and J dropped 4 bases, with 8 bases sitting between them. This chain's CDR3 is CSAPIADTQYF. The CDR3, as DNA: TGCAGTGCGCCGATCGCAGATACGCAGTATTTT.

CDR3 bases: TGTGCCAGCAGGAAGGGGACTACCTACAATGAGCAGTTCTTC. Translation: CASRKGTTYNEQFF. J is TRBJ2-1 and V is TRBV6-4; 7 positions match TRBD2. This CDR3 is 14 amino acids long. Germline values: CDR1 MRHNA, CDR2 SNTAGT. Trimming at V came to 6 bases and at J to 2 bases, leaving 4 bases not matched to a gene.

This chain joins TRBV21-1 and TRBJ2-7; TRBD1, the D gene given by the table, was not confirmed from the DNA. TRBV21-1 is annotated as a pseudogene. CDR3 length: 15 amino acids. CDR3 sequence reads: CASSKSSRVVHEQYF. CDR3 coding DNA: TGTGCCAGCAGCAAAAGTAGCAGGGTTGTCCACGAGCAGTACTTC.

The chain carries TRBV5-6 and TRBJ1-4, with 7 bases identical to TRBD1. The germline V gene has CDR1 SGHDT and CDR2 YYEEEE. CDR3 length: 17 residues. Unmatched junction bases numbered 7, after V lost 0 bases and J lost 2 bases. CDR3 DNA: TGTGCCAGCAGCTTGGCCTCAGGGGGAACGACTAATGAAAAACTGTTTTTT. This encodes CASSLASGGTTNEKLFF.

The V and J genes are TRBV19 and TRBJ1-5, with 8 bases lining up with TRBD1. V was clipped by 4 bases and J by 4 bases; unmatched bases: 6. Germline CDR1 is LNHDA and CDR2 is SQIVND (reference sequence). This CDR3 spans 15 amino acids. CDR3 region: CASSTPGQGNQPQHF. CDR3 DNA sequence: TGTGCCAGTAGTACCCCCGGACAGGGTAATCAGCCCCAGCATTTT.

The rearrangement uses TRBV6-1 and TRBJ1-1; D gene uncertain. Germline-derived CDR1 and CDR2 are MNHNS and SASEGT. V dropped 4 bases and J dropped 3 bases, with 6 bases sitting between them. The CDR3 is made up of 12 amino acids. The CDR3 DNA follows: TGTGCCAGCAGTGGACACTACACTGAAGCTTTCTTT. Translating gives CASSGHYTEAFF.

The rearrangement joins TRBV6-1 to TRBJ1-2; possibly TRBD1 for D (6 bases). CDR1 and CDR2 from the germline V gene are MNHNS and SASEGT. V dropped 7 bases and J dropped 3 bases, with 15 bases sitting between them. This CDR3 is 14 amino acids long. CDR3 in DNA: TGTGCCAGCACTTCGGCAGGGGCAGACTATGGCTACACCTTC. Its translation: CASTSAGADYGYTF.

The chain carries TRBV27 and TRBJ1-4; D may be TRBD1 (5 bases). The CDR3 runs to 14 residues. Trimming took off 3 bases at V and 3 bases at J, with 8 bases between the two ends. From germline, CDR1 is MNHEY and CDR2 SMNVEV (reference sequence). CDR3 bases: TGTGCCAGCAGTTTGGGGACCCCTAATGAAAAACTGTTTTTT. This codes for CASSLGTPNEKLFF.

The chain recombines TRBV7-9 with TRBJ1-2; possibly TRBD1 for D (6 bases). Germline CDR1 is SEHNR and CDR2 is FQNEAQ (reference sequence). V dropped 4 bases and J dropped 4 bases, with 16 bases sitting between them. This CDR3 spans 15 amino acids. The CDR3 protein is CASSSGPGDGYGYTF. In nucleotides, the CDR3 is TGTGCCAGCAGCTCGGGTCCAGGGGACGGCTATGGCTACACCTTC.

V is TRBV9 and J is TRBJ1-6; weak D call: TRBD1 (6 bases). Germline V lookup: CDR1 SGDLS, CDR2 YYNGEE. This CDR3 contains 16 residues. The V end lost 0 bases, the J end lost 10 bases, and 17 bases lay between the germline ends. CDR3 loop: CASSVGSGGGGSPLHF. The CDR3 region has the DNA TGTGCCAGCAGCGTAGGATCGGGGGGCGGTGGATCACCCCTCCACTTT.

This clone was seen a single time. This specimen includes other DNA sequences encoding the same CDR3. The V gene is TRBV30, the J gene TRBJ2-7, with 7 bases identical to TRBD1. In germline, CDR1 is GTSNPN, CDR2 SVGIG (reference sequence). The trim removed 0 bases at V and 2 bases at J, leaving 1 base unmatched. The CDR3 is 13 amino acids. The CDR3 nucleotides read TGTGCCTGGAGTGTAGGACAGGCCTACGAGCAGTACTTC. This encodes CAWSVGQAYEQYF. Looking up the rest from reference TRBV30 and TRBJ2-7 gives the full variable domain: SQTIHQWPATLVQPVGSPLSLECTVEGTSNPNLYWYRQAAGRGLQLLFYSVGIGQISSEVPQNLSASRPQDRQFILSSKKLLLSDSGFYLCAWSVGQAYEQYFGPGTRLTVT.

Here the CDR3 reads CASSPLSQIGGNTIYF. The DNA for the CDR3 is TGTGCCAGCTCACCACTGTCTCAGATCGGTGGGAACACCATATATTTT. The genes are TRBV18 and TRBJ1-3; D unresolved. Germline assignment: CDR1 KGHSH and CDR2 LQKENI. The germline V and J ends were trimmed by 1 base and 7 bases, with 17 bases remaining between them. This CDR3 spans 16 amino acids.

This rearrangement joins TRBV10-1 to TRBJ2-7; 7 bases align to TRBD1. The CDR3 is 13 residues long. The V gene's germline CDR1 is WNHNN and CDR2 SYGVQD (reference sequence). The V segment lost 0 bases and the J segment 11 bases; nucleotides outside the gene matches: 7. The CDR3 here is CASSESVTGKEYF. CDR3 nucleotides: TGCGCCAGCAGTGAGTCGGTGACAGGGAAGGAGTACTTC.

The chain carries TRBV9 and TRBJ2-3; unclear D gene. The CDR3 is 14 residues long. Germline CDR1 reads SGDLS; CDR2 reads YYNGEE. V dropped 1 base and J dropped 1 base, with 7 bases sitting between them. The CDR3 DNA sequence: TGTGCCAGCAGCGTAAGCCAGGGCACAGATACGCAGTATTTT. Its translation is CASSVSQGTDTQYF.

The rearrangement uses TRBV27 and TRBJ2-1, with D uncertain. Trimming took off 2 bases at V and 0 bases at J, with 14 bases between the two ends. The CDR3 covers 17 residues. Germline V CDR1 and CDR2: MNHEY, SMNVEV (reference sequence). CDR3 in amino acids: CASSLRLTLGSYNEQFF. CDR3 DNA: TGTGCCAGCAGTTTAAGACTGACATTGGGCTCCTACAATGAGCAGTTCTTC.

This chain joins TRBV10-3 and TRBJ2-7, with 11 bases that match TRBD1. The length of the CDR3 is 15 residues. Germline trimming cut 6 bases from V and 2 bases from J; bases unmatched to any gene: 6. The germline V gene has CDR1 ENHRY and CDR2 SYGVKD. CDR3 in amino acids: CAIRRGTGGPYEQYF. As DNA, the CDR3 is TGTGCCATCAGGAGGGGGACAGGGGGACCCTACGAGCAGTACTTC.

The J gene is TRBJ1-6, the V gene TRBV27; TRBD1 aligns across 7 bases. Germline CDR1 MNHEY, CDR2 SMNVEV (reference sequence). J was trimmed by 8 bases and V by 4 bases; bases with no gene match: 8. This CDR3 spans 15 amino acids. CDR3 sequence: CASSSFRGVDSPLHF. The CDR3 DNA is TGTGCCAGCAGTTCATTCAGGGGGGTGGATTCACCCCTCCACTTT.

The J gene is TRBJ2-3, the V gene TRBV10-3; 8 nucleotides line up with TRBD2. Germline lookup yields CDR1 ENHRY and CDR2 SYGVKD. This CDR3 has 15 amino acids. J gave up 1 base and V 3 bases, and 3 bases lay outside the gene matches. The CDR3 DNA follows: TGTGCCATCAGTGACAGCGGGGGAGGCACAGATACGCAGTATTTT. It specifies CAISDSGGGTDTQYF.

The chain combines TRBV10-2 with TRBJ2-7; maybe TRBD1 (7 bases). The germline gives CDR1 WSHSY, CDR2 SAAADI. This CDR3 contains 13 residues. V lost 7 bases to trimming and J lost 4 bases, with 14 bases between them. DNA for the CDR3: TGCGCCAGCATGCCAGGGGGGTTTTACGAGCAGTACTTC. It encodes CASMPGGFYEQYF.